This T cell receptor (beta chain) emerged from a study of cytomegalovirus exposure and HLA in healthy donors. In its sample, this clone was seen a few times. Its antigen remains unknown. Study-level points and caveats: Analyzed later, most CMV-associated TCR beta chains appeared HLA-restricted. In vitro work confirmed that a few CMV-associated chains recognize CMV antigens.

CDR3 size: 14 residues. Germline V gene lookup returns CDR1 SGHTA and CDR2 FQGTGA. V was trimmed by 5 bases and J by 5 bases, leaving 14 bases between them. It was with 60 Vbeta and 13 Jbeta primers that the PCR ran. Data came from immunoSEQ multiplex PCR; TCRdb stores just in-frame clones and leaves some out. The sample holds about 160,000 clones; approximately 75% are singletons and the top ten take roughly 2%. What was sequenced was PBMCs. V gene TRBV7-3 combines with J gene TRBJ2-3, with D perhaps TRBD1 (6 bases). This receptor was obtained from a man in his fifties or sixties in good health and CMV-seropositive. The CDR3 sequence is CASSTTGNGDTQYF. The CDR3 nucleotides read TGTGCCAGCAGCACTACAGGGAACGGAGATACGCAGTATTTT.